The T cell receptor (beta chain) described here comes from a study of blood T cell repertoires in COVID-19. Study in general: T cells, B-cell-depleted T cells, or PBMCs supplied cDNA or gDNA.

Original processing notes: Cell counts per sample came from amplifying reference gene primers. Sequencing was performed with immunoSEQ multiplex PCR; in TCRdb, only in-frame clones are kept and a portion is missing. V, J and clone size are those of that table, while D and trimming were read from the DNA. The sample lists around 170,000 clones; around 84% were seen once. J was trimmed by 8 bases and V by 4 bases; bases with no gene match: 10. This CDR3 comprises 15 residues. Germline V gives CDR1 MNHEY, CDR2 SVGAGI. The TCR comes from a man aged 25-40 years with active or convalescent COVID-19. The material sequenced was peripheral blood. V usage is TRBV6-5 and J usage is TRBJ1-4, with 7 bases fitting TRBD1. DNA for the CDR3: TGTGCCAGCAGTTTCAAAACAGGGGATGGAGAAAAACTGTTTTTT. It specifies CASSFKTGDGEKLFF.